What follows are 25 T cell receptor beta chains derived from one specimen sequenced in a study of T cells after yellow fever vaccination. TCRdb called the 5' RACE reads again in MiXCR, with one record for every CDR3 protein. Among hundreds of thousands of distinct CDR3 sequences listed, over 4% were seen once. Sequencing used PBMCs, obtained 5 days after the yellow fever booster vaccination. All receptors come from a man between 18 and 29 years old who received the YFV17D yellow fever vaccine.

The genes are TRBV12-3 or TRBV12-4 and TRBJ2-3, with TRBD1 as a possible D gene (5 bases). V was shortened by 1 base and J by 1 base, with 9 bases between the two germline ends. This CDR3 comprises 15 residues. The CDR3 bases are TGTGCCAGCAGTTTAGGGGGCGAGGGCACAGATACGCAGTATTTT. Its protein product is CASSLGGEGTDTQYF.

V and J are TRBV25-1 and TRBJ1-1; no firm D call. Trimming shortened V by 8 bases and J by 9 bases, and 19 bases separated the two germline ends. This CDR3 has 13 amino acids. Per germline, CDR1 MGHDK and CDR2 SYGVNS. The CDR3 spells CASGRWGQVQAFF. CDR3 DNA sequence: TGTGCCAGCGGCAGGTGGGGTCAAGTACAAGCTTTCTTT.

The rearrangement uses TRBV5-5 and TRBJ1-2; D uncertain. Trimming stripped 6 bases from V and 4 bases from J, with 22 bases between. The CDR3 extends over 16 amino acids. The germline V gene encodes CDR1 SGHKS and CDR2 YYEKEE (reference sequence). In nucleotides, the CDR3 is TGTGCCAGCATTTCAGATAACTCCGGCTCTCTCTATGGCTACACCTTC. It encodes CASISDNSGSLYGYTF.

The chain couples TRBV24-1 to TRBJ2-3; unclear D gene. In germline, CDR1 is KGHDR, CDR2 SFDVKD. The CDR3 length is 13 residues. V lost 2 bases to trimming and J lost 2 bases, with 4 bases between them. The CDR3 is CATSDSYTDTQYF. CDR3 DNA: TGTGCCACCAGTGATTCCTACACAGATACGCAGTATTTT.

This clonotype was counted many times. The V call is TRBV5-1, the J call TRBJ1-2; 9 bases agree with TRBD1. The CDR3 covers 19 residues. Per germline, CDR1 SGHRS and CDR2 YFSETQ. The V segment lost 4 bases and the J segment 0 bases; nucleotides outside the gene matches: 16. The CDR3 region is CASSRNRGREGLANYGYTF. The CDR3 nucleotides read TGCGCCAGCAGCCGGAACAGGGGGCGCGAGGGGCTAGCTAACTATGGCTACACCTTC.

V is TRBV30 and J is TRBJ1-4; D is uncertain. The germline gives CDR1 GTSNPN, CDR2 SVGIG (reference sequence). The CDR3 runs 13 residues. V was clipped by 2 bases and J by 8 bases, with 12 bases between them. The CDR3 DNA follows: TGTGCCTGGAGTTTGACTTGGAGGGAAAAACTGTTTTTT. This codes for CAWSLTWREKLFF.

This clonotype was observed a handful of times. The V call is TRBV19, the J call TRBJ2-1, with D uncertain. This CDR3 contains 15 residues. Germline V gene data show CDR1 as LNHDA and CDR2 as SQIVND (reference sequence). Trimming took off 1 base at V and 2 bases at J, with 9 bases between the two ends. Here the CDR3 reads CASSIGQQPYNEQFF. The CDR3 region has the DNA TGTGCCAGTAGTATAGGCCAGCAGCCCTACAATGAGCAGTTCTTC.

This clonotype was picked up a small number of times. The rearrangement links TRBV6-1 to TRBJ2-5, with 8 nucleotides matching TRBD2. This CDR3 spans 17 amino acids. The ends lost 4 bases at V and 2 bases at J; junction bases unmatched: 12. Germline CDR1 reads MNHNS; CDR2 reads SASEGT. CDR3 protein: CASSGVMGRGVQETQYF. In DNA form, the CDR3 reads TGTGCCAGCAGTGGCGTCATGGGGCGGGGGGTACAAGAGACCCAGTACTTC.

This clonotype was counted many times. The chain links TRBV15 to TRBJ2-1; TRBD1 or TRBD2 may be the D gene (5 bases each). From germline, CDR1 is LNHNV and CDR2 YYDKDF (reference sequence). The CDR3 has 12 residues. V lost 1 base and J 15 bases, leaving 13 bases between the germline ends. CDR3 bases: TGTGCCACCAGCAGAGGTTCGGGGCCGAGGTTCTTC. This gives the protein CATSRGSGPRFF.

This chain uses TRBV7-2 with TRBJ1-6; D gene uncertain. Germline V gene sequence: CDR1 SGHTA, CDR2 FQGNSA. The CDR3 runs to 13 residues. The V end lost 1 base, the J end lost 8 bases, and 6 bases lay between the germline ends. The CDR3 spells CASSLERDSPLHF. Here the CDR3 DNA reads TGTGCCAGCAGCTTAGAGAGGGATTCACCCCTCCACTTT.

The rearrangement joins TRBV7-8 to TRBJ2-6; the D gene is possibly TRBD2 (5 bases). V lost 7 bases and J 4 bases, leaving 8 bases between the germline ends. CDR1 SGHVS and CDR2 FQNEAQ come from the germline V gene. The CDR3 extends over 13 amino acids. The CDR3 spells CASKAGGANVLTF. In nucleotides, the CDR3 is TGTGCCAGCAAGGCGGGCGGGGCCAACGTCCTGACTTTC.

This clonotype was counted between two and nine times. The rearrangement links TRBV27 to TRBJ1-5; tentative D call: TRBD1 (5 bases). Germline loops: CDR1 MNHEY, CDR2 SMNVEV (reference sequence). The CDR3 covers 15 residues. V was pared by 0 bases and J by 3 bases, with 9 bases between. CDR3 in DNA: TGTGCCAGCAGTTTATCGAGGGGTCCCAATCAGCCCCAGCATTTT. Translated: CASSLSRGPNQPQHF.

This clonotype was observed a handful of times. The chain combines TRBV4-2 with TRBJ2-5; D possibly corresponds to TRBD2 (5 bases). From germline, CDR1 is LGHNA and CDR2 YNFKEQ. This CDR3 spans 19 amino acids. V was clipped by 0 bases and J by 2 bases, with 22 bases between them. The CDR3 sequence: CASSQDGYRDSLAQETQYF. Here the CDR3 DNA reads TGTGCCAGCAGCCAAGATGGGTATCGGGATAGCTTGGCGCAAGAGACCCAGTACTTC.

This clonotype was seen a handful of times. The rearrangement links TRBV4-2 to TRBJ1-2; D gene unclear. The CDR3 runs to 14 residues. V dropped 5 bases and J dropped 3 bases, with 13 bases sitting between them. Germline V gene lookup returns CDR1 LGHNA and CDR2 YNFKEQ. CDR3 nucleotides: TGTGCCAGCAGCGCGTCCGGGGAGCACTATGGCTACACCTTC. This codes for CASSASGEHYGYTF.

This chain links TRBV7-9 with TRBJ1-1; TRBD1 agrees at 10 bases. Germline V gene data show CDR1 as SEHNR and CDR2 as FQNEAQ (reference sequence). The CDR3 sequence is 15 residues long. V lost 1 base and J lost 3; bases outside the gene matches: 2. Written as DNA, the CDR3 is TGTGCCAGCAGCTTAGTCGGACAGGGGGACACTGAAGCTTTCTTT. Protein sequence: CASSLVGQGDTEAFF.

The chain combines TRBV4-3 with TRBJ2-3; 7 bases are shared with TRBD2. The CDR3 totals 16 residues. CDR1 is LGHNA, CDR2 YSLEER, per germline. Losses at the gene ends were 0 bases for V and 0 bases for J; bases not matched to a gene: 3. CDR3 protein: CASSQEPAGSTDTQYF. CDR3 nucleotide sequence: TGCGCCAGCAGCCAAGAACCAGCGGGGAGCACAGATACGCAGTATTTT.

This clonotype was observed a handful of times. The chain couples TRBV9 to TRBJ1-5; 7 bases are shared with TRBD1. V gave up 4 bases and J gave up 6 bases; unmatched junction bases: 10. This CDR3 has 15 residues. Per germline, CDR1 SGDLS and CDR2 YYNGEE. The CDR3 DNA reads as TGTGCCAGCAGCATCGGGCAGGGGGGTGGTCAGCCCCAGCATTTT. This encodes CASSIGQGGGQPQHF. The entire variable domain, with the rest obtained from reference TRBV9 and TRBJ1-5, is as follows: DSGVTQTPKHLITATGQRVTLRCSPRSGDLSVYWYQQSLDQGLQFLIQYYNGEERAKGNILERFSAQQFPDLHSELNLSSLELGDSALYFCASSIGQGGGQPQHFGDGTRLSIL.

This clonotype was counted at least ten times. The V and J genes are TRBV20-1 and TRBJ2-3, with D unresolved. The CDR3 has 15 amino acids. Germline values: CDR1 DFQATT, CDR2 SNEGSKA (reference sequence). The germline V and J ends were trimmed by 3 bases and 3 bases, with 16 bases remaining between them. The CDR3 region has the DNA TGCAGTGCTAGGGCAGCCGAAGGAATTACAGATACGCAGTATTTT. Protein sequence: CSARAAEGITDTQYF.

This clonotype was counted only a few times. This rearrangement joins TRBV6-2 or TRBV6-3 to TRBJ2-5; 7 nucleotides match TRBD1. Trimming cost V 5 bases and J 2 bases; bases outside gene matches: 2. This CDR3 has 13 residues. Germline V gene lookup returns CDR1 MNHEY and CDR2 SVGEGT. The CDR3 DNA follows: TGTGCCAGCAGTACGGACAGGCAAGAGACCCAGTACTTC. Its translation: CASSTDRQETQYF.

The chain joins TRBV20-1 to TRBJ2-5; TRBD2 aligns across 10 bases. The CDR3 is 15 amino acids. Germline V gene lookup returns CDR1 DFQATT and CDR2 SNEGSKA (reference sequence). J was trimmed by 4 bases and V by 6 bases; bases with no gene match: 11. This CDR3 is CSAADPTSGVETQYF. The DNA of the CDR3 is TGCAGTGCGGCCGATCCAACTAGCGGGGTAGAGACCCAGTACTTC.

This chain connects TRBV7-8 to TRBJ1-1; TRBD1 agrees at 10 bases. The CDR3 spans 17 residues. Germline CDR1 reads SGHVS; CDR2 reads FQNEAQ. V lost 4 bases and J lost 3; bases outside the gene matches: 11. The CDR3: CASSSPRDRGGYTEAFF. The CDR3 nucleotides read TGTGCCAGCAGCTCCCCCCGGGACAGGGGTGGGTACACTGAAGCTTTCTTT.

As concerns this clonotype: Possible read error: a much larger clone is one base away. The chain links TRBV5-1 to TRBJ2-5; 8 bases map to TRBD2. CDR3 length: 15 residues. Per the germline V gene, CDR1 is SGHRS and CDR2 is YFSETQ. The CDR3 is CASTRSGGVEETLYF. Written as DNA, the CDR3 is TGCGCCAGCACACGGAGCGGGGGAGTAGAAGAGACCCTGTACTTC.

The V and J genes are TRBV27 and TRBJ2-7, with D possibly being TRBD1 (6 bases). The CDR3 spans 14 residues. Germline V lookup: CDR1 MNHEY, CDR2 SMNVEV (reference sequence). The ends were cut back, 3 bases at V and 1 base at J, with 10 bases in the middle. CDR3 DNA sequence: TGTGCCAGCAGTTTTGGGGGCCCGTCCTACGAGCAGTACTTC. It translates to CASSFGGPSYEQYF.

This clonotype was seen many times. This chain joins TRBV20-1 and TRBJ2-1; TRBD2 matches at 12 bases. The trim removed 1 base at V and 0 bases at J, leaving 1 base unmatched. CDR1 DFQATT and CDR2 SNEGSKA come from the germline V gene (reference sequence). The CDR3 spans 16 residues. The CDR3 is CSARVTSGSSYNEQFF. DNA for the CDR3: TGCAGTGCTAGAGTGACTAGCGGGAGCTCCTACAATGAGCAGTTCTTC.

This chain joins TRBV20-1 and TRBJ2-3; D is perhaps TRBD2 (6 bases). The CDR3 runs 15 residues. Germline CDR1 DFQATT, CDR2 SNEGSKA (reference sequence). V dropped 5 bases and J dropped 0 bases, with 15 bases sitting between them. The DNA of the CDR3 is TGCAGTGCTGCTAGTGGTGCGGGGAGCACAGATACGCAGTATTTT. The encoded protein is CSAASGAGSTDTQYF.